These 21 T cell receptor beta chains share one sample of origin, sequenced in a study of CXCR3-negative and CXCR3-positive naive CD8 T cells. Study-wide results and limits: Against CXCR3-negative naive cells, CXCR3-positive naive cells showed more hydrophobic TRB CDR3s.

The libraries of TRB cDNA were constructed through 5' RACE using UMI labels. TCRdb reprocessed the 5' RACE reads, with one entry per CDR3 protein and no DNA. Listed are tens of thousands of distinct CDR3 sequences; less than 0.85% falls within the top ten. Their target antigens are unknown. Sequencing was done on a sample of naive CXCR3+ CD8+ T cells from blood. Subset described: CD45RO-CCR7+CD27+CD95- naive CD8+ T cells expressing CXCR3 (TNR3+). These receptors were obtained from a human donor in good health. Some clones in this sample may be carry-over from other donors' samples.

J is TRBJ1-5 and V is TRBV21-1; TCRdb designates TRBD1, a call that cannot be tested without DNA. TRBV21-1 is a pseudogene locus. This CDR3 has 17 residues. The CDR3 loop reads CASGPGQVKWNNQPQHF.

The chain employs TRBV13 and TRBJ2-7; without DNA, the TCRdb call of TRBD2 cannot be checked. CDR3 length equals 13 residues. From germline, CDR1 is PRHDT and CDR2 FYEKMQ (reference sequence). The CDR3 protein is CASSRGAMREQYF.

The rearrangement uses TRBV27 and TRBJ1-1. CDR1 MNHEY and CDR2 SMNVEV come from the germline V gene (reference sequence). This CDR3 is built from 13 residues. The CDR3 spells CASSLSGSTEAFF.

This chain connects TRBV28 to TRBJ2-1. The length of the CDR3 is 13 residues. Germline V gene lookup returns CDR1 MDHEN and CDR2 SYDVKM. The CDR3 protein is CASSLAGDNEQFF. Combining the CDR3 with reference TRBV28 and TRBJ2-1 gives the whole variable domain DVKVTQSSRYLVKRTGEKVFLECVQDMDHENMFWYRQDPGLGLRLIYFSYDVKMKEKGDIPEGYSVSREKKERFSLILESASTNQTSMYLCASSLAGDNEQFFGPGTRLTVL.

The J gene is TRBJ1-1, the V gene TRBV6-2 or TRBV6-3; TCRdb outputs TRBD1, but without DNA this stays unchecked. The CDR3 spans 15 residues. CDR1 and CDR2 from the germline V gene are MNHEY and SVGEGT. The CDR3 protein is CASSYSDRVNAEAFF.

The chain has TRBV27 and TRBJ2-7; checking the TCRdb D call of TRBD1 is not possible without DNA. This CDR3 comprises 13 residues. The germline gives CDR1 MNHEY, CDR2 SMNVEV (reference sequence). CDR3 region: CASSLGQGHEQYF.

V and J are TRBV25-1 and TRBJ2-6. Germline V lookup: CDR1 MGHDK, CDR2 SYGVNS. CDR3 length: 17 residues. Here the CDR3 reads CASSGFRVYSGANVLTF. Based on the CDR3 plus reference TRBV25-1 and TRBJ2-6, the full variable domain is EADIYQTPRYLVIGTGKKITLECSQTMGHDKMYWYQQDPGMELHLIHYSYGVNSTEKGDLSSESTVSRIRTEHFPLTLESARPSHTSQYLCASSGFRVYSGANVLTFGAGSRLTVL.

The CDR3 loop reads CASSQLTSSFHEQYF. The J gene is TRBJ2-7, the V gene TRBV4-3; checking the TCRdb D call of TRBD2 is not possible without DNA. Germline CDR1 LGHNA, CDR2 YSLEER. The CDR3 sequence is 15 residues long.

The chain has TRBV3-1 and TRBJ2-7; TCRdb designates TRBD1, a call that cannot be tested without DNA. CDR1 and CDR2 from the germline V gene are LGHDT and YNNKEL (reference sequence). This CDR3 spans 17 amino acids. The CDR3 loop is CASSQTPGTRSPYEQYF.

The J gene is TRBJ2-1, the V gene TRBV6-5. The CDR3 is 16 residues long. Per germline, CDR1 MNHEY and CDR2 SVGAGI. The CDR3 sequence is CASSSSDGVIYNEQFF.

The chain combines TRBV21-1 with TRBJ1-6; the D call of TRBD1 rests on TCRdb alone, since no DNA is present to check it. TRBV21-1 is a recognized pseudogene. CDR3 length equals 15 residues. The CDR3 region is CASSKADRHNSPLHF.

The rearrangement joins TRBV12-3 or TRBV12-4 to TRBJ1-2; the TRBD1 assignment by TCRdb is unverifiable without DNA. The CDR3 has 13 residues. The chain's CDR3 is CAISDRANYGYTF.

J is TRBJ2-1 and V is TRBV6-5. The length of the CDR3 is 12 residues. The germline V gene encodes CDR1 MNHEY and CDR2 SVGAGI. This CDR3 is CASSDSGYEQFF.

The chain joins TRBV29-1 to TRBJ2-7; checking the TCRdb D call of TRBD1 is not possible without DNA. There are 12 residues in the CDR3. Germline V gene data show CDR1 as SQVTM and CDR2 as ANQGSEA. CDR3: CSVEQGLDEQYF.

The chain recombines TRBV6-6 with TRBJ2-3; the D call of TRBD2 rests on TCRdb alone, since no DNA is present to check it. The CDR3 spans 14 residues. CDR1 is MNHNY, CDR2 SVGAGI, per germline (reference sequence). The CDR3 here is CASSPLADTDTQYF.

The chain's CDR3 is CATSRTGEVGTDTQYF. The chain uses TRBV24-1 and TRBJ2-3; with no DNA, the TCRdb D assignment of TRBD1 cannot be verified. The CDR3 loop spans 16 amino acids. From germline, CDR1 is KGHDR and CDR2 SFDVKD.

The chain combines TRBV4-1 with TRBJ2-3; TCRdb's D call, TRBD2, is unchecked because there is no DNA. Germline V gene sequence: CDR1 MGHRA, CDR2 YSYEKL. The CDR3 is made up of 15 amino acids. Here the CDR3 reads CASSQVAGGTDTQYF.

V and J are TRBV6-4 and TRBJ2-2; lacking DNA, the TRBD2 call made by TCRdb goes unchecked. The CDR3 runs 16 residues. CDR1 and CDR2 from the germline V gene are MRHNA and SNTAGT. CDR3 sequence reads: CASSENSGENTGELFF.

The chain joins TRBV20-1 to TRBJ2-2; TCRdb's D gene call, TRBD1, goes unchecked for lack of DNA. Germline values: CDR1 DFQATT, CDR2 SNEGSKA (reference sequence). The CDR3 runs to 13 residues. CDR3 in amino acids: CSARTGEGGELFF.

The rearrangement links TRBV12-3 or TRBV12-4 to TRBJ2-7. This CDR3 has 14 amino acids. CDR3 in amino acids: CASSLKGIRREQYF.

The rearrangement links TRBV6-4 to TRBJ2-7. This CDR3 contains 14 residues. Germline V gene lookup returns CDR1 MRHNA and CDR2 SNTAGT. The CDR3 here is CASSEGSTVGEQYF.